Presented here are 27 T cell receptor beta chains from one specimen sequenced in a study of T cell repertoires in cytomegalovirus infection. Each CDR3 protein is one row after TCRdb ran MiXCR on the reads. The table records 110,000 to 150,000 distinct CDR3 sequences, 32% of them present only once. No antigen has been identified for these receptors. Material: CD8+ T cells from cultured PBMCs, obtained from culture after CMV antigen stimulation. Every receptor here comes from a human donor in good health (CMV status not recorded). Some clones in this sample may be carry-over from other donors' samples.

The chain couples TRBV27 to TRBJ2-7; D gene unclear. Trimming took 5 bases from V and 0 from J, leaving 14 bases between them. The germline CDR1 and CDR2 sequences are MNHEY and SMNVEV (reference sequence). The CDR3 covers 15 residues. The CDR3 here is CASSPGLLSSYEQYF. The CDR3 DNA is TGTGCCAGCAGTCCAGGCCTCCTAAGCTCCTACGAGCAGTACTTC.

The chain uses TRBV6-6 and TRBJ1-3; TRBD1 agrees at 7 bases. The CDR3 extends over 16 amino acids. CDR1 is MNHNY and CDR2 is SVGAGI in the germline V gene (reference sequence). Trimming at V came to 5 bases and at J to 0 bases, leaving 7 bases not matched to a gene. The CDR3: CASSEPGQFSGNTIYF. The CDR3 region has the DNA TGTGCCAGCAGTGAGCCGGGACAGTTCTCTGGAAACACCATATATTTT.

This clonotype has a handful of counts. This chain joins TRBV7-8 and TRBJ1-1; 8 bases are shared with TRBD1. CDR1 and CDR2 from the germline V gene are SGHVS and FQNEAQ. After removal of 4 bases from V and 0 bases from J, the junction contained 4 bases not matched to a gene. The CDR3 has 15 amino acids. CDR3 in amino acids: CASSSVTGVNTEAFF. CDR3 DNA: TGTGCCAGCAGCTCCGTGACAGGGGTGAACACTGAAGCTTTCTTT.

The DNA of the CDR3 is TGTGCCAGCAGCGCCTCCGCCGGGACAGATACGCAGTATTTT. This gives the protein CASSASAGTDTQYF. V is TRBV9 and J is TRBJ2-3; no clear D. Germline loops: CDR1 SGDLS, CDR2 YYNGEE. This CDR3 contains 14 residues. Deletions cut 3 bases from V and 3 bases from J, with 11 bases between.

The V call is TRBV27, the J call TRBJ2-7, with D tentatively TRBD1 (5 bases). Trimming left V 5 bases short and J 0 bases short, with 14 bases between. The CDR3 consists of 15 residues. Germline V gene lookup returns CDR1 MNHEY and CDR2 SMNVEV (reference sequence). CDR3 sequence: CASSLTGASSYEQYF. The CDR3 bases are TGTGCCAGCAGTCTCACAGGCGCAAGCTCCTACGAGCAGTACTTC.

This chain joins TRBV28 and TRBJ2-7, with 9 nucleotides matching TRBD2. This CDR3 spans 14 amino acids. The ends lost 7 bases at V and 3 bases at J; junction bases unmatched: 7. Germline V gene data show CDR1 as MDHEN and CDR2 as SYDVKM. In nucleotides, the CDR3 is TGTGCCAGCATAAGGCGGGGGGGCTTCTACGAGCAGTACTTC. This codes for CASIRRGGFYEQYF.

This chain's CDR3 is CASSLIGETQYF. The CDR3 DNA is TGTGCCAGCAGCTTAATAGGGGAGACCCAGTACTTC. J is TRBJ2-5 and V is TRBV7-9; D is uncertain. The V gene lost 2 bases and the J gene lost 5 bases, with 6 bases spanning the gap. The V gene's germline CDR1 is SEHNR and CDR2 FQNEAQ (reference sequence). The CDR3 contains 12 residues.

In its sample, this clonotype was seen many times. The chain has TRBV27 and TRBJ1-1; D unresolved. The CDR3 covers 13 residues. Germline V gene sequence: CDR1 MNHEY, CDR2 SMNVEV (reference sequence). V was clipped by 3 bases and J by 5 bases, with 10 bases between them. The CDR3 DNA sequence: TGTGCCAGCAGTTTTCTTTCGGCGACTGAAGCTTTCTTT. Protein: CASSFLSATEAFF.

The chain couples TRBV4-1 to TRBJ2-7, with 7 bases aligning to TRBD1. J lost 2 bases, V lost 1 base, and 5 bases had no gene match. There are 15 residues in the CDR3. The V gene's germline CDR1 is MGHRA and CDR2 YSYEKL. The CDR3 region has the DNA TGCGCCAGCAGCCAAGCCGGGACAGTCCCCTACGAGCAGTACTTC. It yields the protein CASSQAGTVPYEQYF.

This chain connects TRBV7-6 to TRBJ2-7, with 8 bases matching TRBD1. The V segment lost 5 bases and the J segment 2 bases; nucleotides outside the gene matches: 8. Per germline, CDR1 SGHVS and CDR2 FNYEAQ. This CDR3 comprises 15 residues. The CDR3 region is CASSAEMGQAYEQYF. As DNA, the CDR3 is TGTGCCAGCAGCGCCGAGATGGGACAGGCCTACGAGCAGTACTTC.

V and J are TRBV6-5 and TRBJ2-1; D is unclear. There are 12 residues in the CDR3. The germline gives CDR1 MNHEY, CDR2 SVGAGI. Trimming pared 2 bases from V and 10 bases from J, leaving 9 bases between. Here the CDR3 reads CASSYVGQEQFF. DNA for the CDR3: TGTGCCAGCAGTTACGTAGGCCAGGAGCAGTTCTTC.

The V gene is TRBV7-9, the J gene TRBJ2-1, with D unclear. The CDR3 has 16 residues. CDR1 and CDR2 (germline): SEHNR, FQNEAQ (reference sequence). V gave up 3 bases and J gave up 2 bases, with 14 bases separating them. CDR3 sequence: CASSFHGTPPYNEQFF. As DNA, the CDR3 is TGTGCCAGCAGCTTTCATGGAACCCCGCCCTACAATGAGCAGTTCTTC.

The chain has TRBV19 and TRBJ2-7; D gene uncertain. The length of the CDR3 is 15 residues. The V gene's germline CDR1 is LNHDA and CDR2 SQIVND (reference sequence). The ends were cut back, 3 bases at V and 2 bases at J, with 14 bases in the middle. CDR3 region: CASSIRTELPYEQYF. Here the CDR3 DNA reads TGTGCCAGTAGTATTAGGACCGAACTTCCCTACGAGCAGTACTTC. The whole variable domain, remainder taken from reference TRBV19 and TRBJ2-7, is DGGITQSPKYLFRKEGQNVTLSCEQNLNHDAMYWYRQDPGQGLRLIYYSQIVNDFQKGDIAEGYSVSREKKESFPLTVTSAQKNPTAFYLCASSIRTELPYEQYFGPGTRLTVT.

In nucleotides, the CDR3 is TGTGCCAGCAGCCCGCCGATAACGGCGGCTTACGAGCAGTACTTC. Protein product: CASSPPITAAYEQYF. The rearrangement joins TRBV7-9 to TRBJ2-7; D unclear. The CDR3 contains 15 residues. Germline V gene lookup returns CDR1 SEHNR and CDR2 FQNEAQ (reference sequence). V was shortened by 5 bases and J by 4 bases, with 18 bases between the two germline ends.

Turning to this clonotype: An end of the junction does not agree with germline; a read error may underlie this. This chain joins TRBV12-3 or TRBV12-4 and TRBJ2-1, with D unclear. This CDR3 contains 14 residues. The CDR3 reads CAGSFGGLYNEQFF. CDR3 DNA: TGTGCCGGCAGTTTCGGCGGCCTTTACAATGAGCAGTTCTTC.

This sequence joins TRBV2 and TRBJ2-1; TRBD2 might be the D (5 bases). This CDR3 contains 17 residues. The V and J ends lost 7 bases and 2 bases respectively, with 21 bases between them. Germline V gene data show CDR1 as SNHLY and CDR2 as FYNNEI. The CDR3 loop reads CASIPPEGTAPYNEQFF. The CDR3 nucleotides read TGTGCCAGCATCCCCCCCGAGGGAACAGCCCCCTACAATGAGCAGTTCTTC.

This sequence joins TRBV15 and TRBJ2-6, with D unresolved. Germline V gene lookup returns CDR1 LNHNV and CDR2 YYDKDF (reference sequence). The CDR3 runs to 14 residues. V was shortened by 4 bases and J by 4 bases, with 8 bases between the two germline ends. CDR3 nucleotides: TGTGCCACCAGCATGCGTCACGGGGCCAACGTCCTGACTTTC. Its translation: CATSMRHGANVLTF.

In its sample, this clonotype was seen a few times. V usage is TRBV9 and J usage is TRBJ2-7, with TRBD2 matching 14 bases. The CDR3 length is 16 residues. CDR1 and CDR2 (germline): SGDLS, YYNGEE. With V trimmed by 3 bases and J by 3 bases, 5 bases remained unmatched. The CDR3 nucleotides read TGTGCCAGCAGCGAGGGGGGACTAGCGGGGGACTACGAGCAGTACTTC. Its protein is CASSEGGLAGDYEQYF.

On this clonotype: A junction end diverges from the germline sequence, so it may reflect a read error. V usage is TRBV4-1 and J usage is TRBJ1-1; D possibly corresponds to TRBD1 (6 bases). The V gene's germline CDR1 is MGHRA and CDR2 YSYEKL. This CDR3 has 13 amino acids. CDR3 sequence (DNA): TGCGCCAGCAGCCAAGCGGGGGACACTAAAGCTTTCTTT. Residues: CASSQAGDTKAFF.

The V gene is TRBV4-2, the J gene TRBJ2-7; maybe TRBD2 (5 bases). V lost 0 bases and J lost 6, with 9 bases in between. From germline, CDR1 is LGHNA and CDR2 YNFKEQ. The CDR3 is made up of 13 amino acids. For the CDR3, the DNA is TGTGCCAGCAGCCAAGATACTAGTCTCGAGCAGTACTTC. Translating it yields CASSQDTSLEQYF.

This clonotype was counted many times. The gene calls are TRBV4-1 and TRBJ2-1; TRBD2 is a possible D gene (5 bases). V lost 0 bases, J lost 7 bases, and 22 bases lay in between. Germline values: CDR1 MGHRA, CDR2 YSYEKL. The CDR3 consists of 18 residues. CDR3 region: CASSQEALLVRDTNEQFF. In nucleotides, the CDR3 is TGCGCCAGCAGCCAAGAAGCCCTACTAGTGAGAGATACGAATGAGCAGTTCTTC.

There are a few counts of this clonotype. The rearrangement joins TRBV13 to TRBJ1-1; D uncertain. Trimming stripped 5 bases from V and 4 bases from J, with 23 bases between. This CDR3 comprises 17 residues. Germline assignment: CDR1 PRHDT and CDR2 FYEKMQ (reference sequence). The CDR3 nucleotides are TGTGCCAGCAGCCTACCTCGAGGGCAAAGGTCGGGCACTGAAGCTTTCTTT. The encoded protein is CASSLPRGQRSGTEAFF.

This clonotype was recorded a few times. The CDR3 nucleotides read TGTGCCAGCAGCTTAGATGTTCCGGCTCTCACAGTGGCCTACGAGCAGTACTTC. Translated, it gives CASSLDVPALTVAYEQYF. The chain is built from TRBV7-2 and TRBJ2-7; unclear D gene. CDR1 and CDR2 from the germline V gene are SGHTA and FQGNSA. V lost 1 base and J lost 2, with 21 bases in between. The CDR3 extends over 18 amino acids.

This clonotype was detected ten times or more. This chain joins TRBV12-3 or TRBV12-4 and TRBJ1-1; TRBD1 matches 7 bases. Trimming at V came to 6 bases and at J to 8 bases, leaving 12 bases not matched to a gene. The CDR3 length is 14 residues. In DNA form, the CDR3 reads TGTGCCAGCAGCCCAGGGGGGGCTGGTAGAGAAGCTTTCTTT. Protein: CASSPGGAGREAFF.

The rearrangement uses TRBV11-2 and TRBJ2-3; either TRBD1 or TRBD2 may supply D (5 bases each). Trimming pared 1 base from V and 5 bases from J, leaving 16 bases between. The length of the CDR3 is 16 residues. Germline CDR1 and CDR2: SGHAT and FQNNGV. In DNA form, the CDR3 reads TGTGCCAGCAGCTTAGGGTGGGACCCAGGAGGAGATACGCAGTATTTT. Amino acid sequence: CASSLGWDPGGDTQYF.

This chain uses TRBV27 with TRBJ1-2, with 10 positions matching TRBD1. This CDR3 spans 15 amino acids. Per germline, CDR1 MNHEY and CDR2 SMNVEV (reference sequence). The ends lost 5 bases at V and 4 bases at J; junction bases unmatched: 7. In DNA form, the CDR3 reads TGTGCCAGCAGTCACTCCGGGACAGGGGTCTATGGCTACACCTTC. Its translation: CASSHSGTGVYGYTF.

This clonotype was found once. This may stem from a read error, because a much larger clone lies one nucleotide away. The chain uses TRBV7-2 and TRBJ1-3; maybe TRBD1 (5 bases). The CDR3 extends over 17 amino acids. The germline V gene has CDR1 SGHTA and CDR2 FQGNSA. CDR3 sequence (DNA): TGTGCCAGCAGCTCAAAGGGACCGGACCACTCTGGAAGCACCATATATTTT. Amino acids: CASSSKGPDHSGSTIYF.